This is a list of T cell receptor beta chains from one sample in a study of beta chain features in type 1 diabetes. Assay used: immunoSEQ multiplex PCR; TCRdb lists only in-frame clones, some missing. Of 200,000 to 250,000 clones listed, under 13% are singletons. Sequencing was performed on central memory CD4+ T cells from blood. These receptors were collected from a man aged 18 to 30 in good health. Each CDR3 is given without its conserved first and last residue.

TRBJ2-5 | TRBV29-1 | SLVGLGTSGSRYPLPETQY
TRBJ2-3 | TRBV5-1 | ASSIGQGSSNTQY
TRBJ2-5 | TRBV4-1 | ASSSTSGRAQETQY
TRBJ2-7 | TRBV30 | AWKQGARSSYEQY
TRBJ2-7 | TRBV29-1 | SVGTRHEQY
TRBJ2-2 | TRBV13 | ASSLGTGELF
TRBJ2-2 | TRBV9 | ASSGRDPTPHTGELF
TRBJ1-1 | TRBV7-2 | ASSPSQGNTEAF
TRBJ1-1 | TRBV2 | ASSARGSNTEAF
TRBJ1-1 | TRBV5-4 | ASSLDRGSTEAF
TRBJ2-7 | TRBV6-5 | ASSYGQGDEQY
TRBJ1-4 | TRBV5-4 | ASSLPPNEKLF
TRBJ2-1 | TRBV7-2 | ASSLSRDTSYNEQF
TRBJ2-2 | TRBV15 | ATSRGGGVTGELF
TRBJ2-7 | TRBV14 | ASSQESRRLRYEQY
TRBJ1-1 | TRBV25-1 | ASSPEVPGHTEAF
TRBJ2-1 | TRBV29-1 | SARTSGRYEQF
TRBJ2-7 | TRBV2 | ASSVLRSYEQY
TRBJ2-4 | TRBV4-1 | ASSQDLPSGSQNIQY
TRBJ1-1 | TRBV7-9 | ASSVGEAAF
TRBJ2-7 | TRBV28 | ASSLYETQYEQY
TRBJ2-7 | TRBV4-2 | ASSQDLLAGGPYEQY
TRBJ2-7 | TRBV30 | AWSWERDSYEQY
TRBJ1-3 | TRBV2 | ASSGVLPPGNTIY
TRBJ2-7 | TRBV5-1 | ASSLGTSSYEQY
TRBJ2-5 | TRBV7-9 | ASSISLGRETQY
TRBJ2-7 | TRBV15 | ATSMGAGYEQY
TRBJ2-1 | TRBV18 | ASSPEDEQF
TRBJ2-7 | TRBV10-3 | AISESIPGVHEQY
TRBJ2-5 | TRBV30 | AWSLPGYQETQY
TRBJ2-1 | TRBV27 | AGPRGDWSYNEQF
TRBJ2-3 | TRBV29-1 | SVEASGSSTDTQY
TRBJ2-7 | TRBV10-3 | AIRESTGAYEQY
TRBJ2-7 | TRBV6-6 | ASSYQYDGYEQY
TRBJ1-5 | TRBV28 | AGQGPSNQPQH
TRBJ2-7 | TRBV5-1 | ASSLPNSYEQY
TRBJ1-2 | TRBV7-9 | ASSQTYGYT
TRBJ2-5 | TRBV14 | ASSLSVLAGGETQY
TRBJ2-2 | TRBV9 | ASSVVTDSELF
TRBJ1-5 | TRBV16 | ASSQGENQPQH
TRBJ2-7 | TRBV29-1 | SALTSYRDEQY
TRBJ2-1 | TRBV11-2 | ASSLDRGEQF
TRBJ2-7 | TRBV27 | ASRGGFGAAGSYEQY
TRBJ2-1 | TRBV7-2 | ASSSTGTSGRREQF
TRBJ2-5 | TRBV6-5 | ASSYSLAGLETQY
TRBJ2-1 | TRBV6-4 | ASSDQDLRQENNEQF
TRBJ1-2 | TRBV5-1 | ASSLAEQGNGYT
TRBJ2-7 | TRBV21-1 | ASSKDRDLTYEQY
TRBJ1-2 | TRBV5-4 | ASSFASEVNYGYT
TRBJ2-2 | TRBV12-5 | ASGLGQFDTGELF
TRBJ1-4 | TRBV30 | AWSAEGQGNEKLF
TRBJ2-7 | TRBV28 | ASSSPGQGMNEQY
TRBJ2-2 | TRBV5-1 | ASSDLAFGELF
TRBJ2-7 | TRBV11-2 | ASSAQGYRRH
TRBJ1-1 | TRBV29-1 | SVQDSSAVLAF
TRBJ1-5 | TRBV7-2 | ASGTEPASNQPQH